This T cell receptor beta chain was profiled in a study of cytomegalovirus exposure and HLA in healthy donors. Findings and limits, study-wide: What a later analysis showed was that several of the most significant clusters appeared linked to common viral pathogens. Later work showed greater clonal expansion in HLA-associated TCR beta chains than in equally common others. It was reported that TCR beta sequences correctly inferred the HLA-A and HLA-B alleles for most subjects. Data from an earlier analysis indicated that most TCR beta V segments were productive either about 87% or about 30% of the time.

Details on this clone: As yet, its antigen is unknown.

The ends lost 7 bases at V and 4 bases at J; junction bases unmatched: 6. Germline CDR1 reads MNHNY; CDR2 reads SVGAGI (reference sequence). This CDR3 contains 14 residues. Primers: 60 Vbeta forward and 13 Jbeta reverse. The method was immunoSEQ multiplex PCR; TCRdb's version includes in-frame clones alone and lacks a portion of them. In the table there are 130,000 or so clones, around 77% of which are singletons. Sequencing was performed on PBMCs. This TCR derives from a woman aged 60 to 75 in good health and CMV-seronegative. The gene calls are TRBV6-6 and TRBJ2-1, with 8 bases lining up with TRBD1. This CDR3 reads CASTDRGWYNEQFF. Written as DNA, the CDR3 is TGTGCCAGCACTGACAGGGGTTGGTACAATGAGCAGTTCTTC.